This T cell receptor (beta chain) was captured in a study of T cells in Graves' hyperthyroidism and ophthalmopathy. This clonotype was observed many times. Its antigen is still unknown. Germline assignment: CDR1 DFQATT and CDR2 SNEGSKA (reference sequence). CDR3 length: 12 amino acids. RNA transcripts provided the source from which TCR beta CDR3 regions were amplified. Carried out on the TCR CDR3, a first-round RT-PCR used the HTBI primer set. Each CDR3 protein gets one entry after TCRdb re-called the multiplex PCR reads with MiXCR. Here the sample spans 330,000 or so distinct CDR3 sequences, over 15% being singletons. Patients showing uncontrolled infection, other autoimmune disease, pregnancy or lactation were ineligible. For the diagnoses, clinical symptoms, serum thyroxine and TRAb, thyroid ultrasound and orbital computed tomography were used. Study observations and caveats: The authors' 13 V-J model separated ophthalmopathy from stable hyperthyroidism. Among clonotypes expanded in thyroid above 0.001, most were also found in blood.

What was sequenced was blood. The source is a woman between 40 and 50 years old with Graves' ophthalmopathy. The chain is built from TRBV20-1 and TRBJ2-5, with 11 bases aligning to TRBD2. CDR3 sequence (DNA): TGCTCGGTAGCGGGAGGGGGGGAGACCCAGTACTTC. Its protein product is CSVAGGGETQYF.